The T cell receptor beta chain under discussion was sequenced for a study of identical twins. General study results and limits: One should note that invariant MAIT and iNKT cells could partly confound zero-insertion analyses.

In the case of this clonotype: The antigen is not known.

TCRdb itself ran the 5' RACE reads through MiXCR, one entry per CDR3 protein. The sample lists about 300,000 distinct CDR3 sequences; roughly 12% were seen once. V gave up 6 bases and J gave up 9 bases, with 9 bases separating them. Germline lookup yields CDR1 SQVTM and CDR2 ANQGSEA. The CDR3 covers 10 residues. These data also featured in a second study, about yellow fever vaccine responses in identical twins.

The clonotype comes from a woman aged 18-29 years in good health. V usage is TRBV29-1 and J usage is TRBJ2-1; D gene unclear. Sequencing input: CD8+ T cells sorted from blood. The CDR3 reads CSVPMGEQFF. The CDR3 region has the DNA TGCAGCGTCCCAATGGGTGAGCAGTTCTTC.